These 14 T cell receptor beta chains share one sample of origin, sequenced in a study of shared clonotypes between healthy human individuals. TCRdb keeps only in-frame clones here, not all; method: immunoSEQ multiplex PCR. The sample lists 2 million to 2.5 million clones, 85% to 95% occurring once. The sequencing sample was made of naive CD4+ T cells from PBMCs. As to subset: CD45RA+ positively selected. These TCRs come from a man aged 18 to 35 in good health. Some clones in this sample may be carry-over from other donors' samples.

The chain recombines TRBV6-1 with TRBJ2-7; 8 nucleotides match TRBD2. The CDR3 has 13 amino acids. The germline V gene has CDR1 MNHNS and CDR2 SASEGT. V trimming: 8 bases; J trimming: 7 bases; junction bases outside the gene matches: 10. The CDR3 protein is CASSAGGSGEQYF. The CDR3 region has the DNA TGTGCCAGCTCCGCGGGGGGATCAGGGGAGCAGTACTTC.

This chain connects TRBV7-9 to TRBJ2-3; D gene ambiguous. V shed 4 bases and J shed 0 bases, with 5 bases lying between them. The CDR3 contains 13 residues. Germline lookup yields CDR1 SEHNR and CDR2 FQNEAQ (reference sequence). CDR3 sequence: CASSSTSTDTQYF. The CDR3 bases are TGTGCCAGCAGCTCCACAAGCACAGATACGCAGTATTTT.

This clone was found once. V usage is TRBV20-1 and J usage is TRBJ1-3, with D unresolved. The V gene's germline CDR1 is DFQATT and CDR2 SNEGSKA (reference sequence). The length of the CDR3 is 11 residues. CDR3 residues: CSTNIGNTIYF. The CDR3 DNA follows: TGCAGCACAAACATTGGAAACACCATATATTTT.

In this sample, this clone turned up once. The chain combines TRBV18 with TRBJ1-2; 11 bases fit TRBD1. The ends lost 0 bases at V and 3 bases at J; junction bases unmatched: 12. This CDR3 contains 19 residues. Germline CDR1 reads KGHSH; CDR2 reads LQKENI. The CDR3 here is CASSPPPGTGGYFDYGYTF. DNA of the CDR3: TGTGCCAGCTCACCACCTCCGGGGACAGGGGGTTACTTTGACTATGGCTACACCTTC. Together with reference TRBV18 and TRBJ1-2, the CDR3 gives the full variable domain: NAGVMQNPRHLVRRRGQEARLRCSPMKGHSHVYWYRQLPEEGLKFMVYLQKENIIDESGMPKERFSAEFPKEGPSILRIQQVVRGDSAAYFCASSPPPGTGGYFDYGYTFGSGTRLTVV.

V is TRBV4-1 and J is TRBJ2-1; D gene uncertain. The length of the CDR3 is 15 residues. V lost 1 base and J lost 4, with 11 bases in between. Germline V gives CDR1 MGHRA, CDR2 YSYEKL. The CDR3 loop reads CASSQGSSVYNEQFF. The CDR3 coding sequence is TGCGCCAGCAGCCAAGGCTCCAGCGTTTACAATGAGCAGTTCTTC.

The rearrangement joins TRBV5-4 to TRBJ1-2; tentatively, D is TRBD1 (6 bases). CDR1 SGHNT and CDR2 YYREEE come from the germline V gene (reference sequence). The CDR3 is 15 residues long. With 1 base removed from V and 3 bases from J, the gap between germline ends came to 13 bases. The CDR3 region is CASSLWQGYDYGYTF. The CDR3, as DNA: TGTGCCAGCAGCTTGTGGCAGGGGTATGACTATGGCTACACCTTC.

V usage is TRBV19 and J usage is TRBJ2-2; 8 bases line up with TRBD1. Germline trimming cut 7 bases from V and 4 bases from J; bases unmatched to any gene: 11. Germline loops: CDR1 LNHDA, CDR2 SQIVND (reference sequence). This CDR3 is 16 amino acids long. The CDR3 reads CASTLRAGGVTGELFF. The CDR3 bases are TGTGCCAGTACCCTCAGGGCAGGGGGCGTCACCGGGGAGCTGTTTTTT.

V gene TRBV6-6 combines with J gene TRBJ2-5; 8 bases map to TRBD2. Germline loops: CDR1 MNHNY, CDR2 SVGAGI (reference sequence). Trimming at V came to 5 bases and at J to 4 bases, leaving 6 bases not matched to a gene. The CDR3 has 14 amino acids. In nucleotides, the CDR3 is TGTGCCAGCAGTGCCCCTAGCGGGTCAGAGACCCAGTACTTC. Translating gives CASSAPSGSETQYF.

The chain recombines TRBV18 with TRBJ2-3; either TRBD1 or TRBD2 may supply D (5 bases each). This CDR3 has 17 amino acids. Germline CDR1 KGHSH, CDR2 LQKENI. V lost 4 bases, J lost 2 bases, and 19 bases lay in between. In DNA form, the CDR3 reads TGTGCCAGCTCACTCCGGGTCCAGGGACGTACCACAGATACGCAGTATTTT. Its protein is CASSLRVQGRTTDTQYF.

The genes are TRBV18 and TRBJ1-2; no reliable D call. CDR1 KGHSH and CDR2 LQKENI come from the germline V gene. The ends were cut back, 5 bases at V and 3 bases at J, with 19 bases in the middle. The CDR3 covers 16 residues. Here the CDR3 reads CASSSGGLAQDYGYTF. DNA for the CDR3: TGTGCCAGCTCATCTGGCGGACTAGCCCAGGACTATGGCTACACCTTC.

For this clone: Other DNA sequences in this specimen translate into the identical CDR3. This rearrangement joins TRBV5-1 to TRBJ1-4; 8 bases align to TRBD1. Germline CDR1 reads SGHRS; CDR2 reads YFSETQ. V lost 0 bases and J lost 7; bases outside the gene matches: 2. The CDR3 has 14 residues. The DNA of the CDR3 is TGCGCCAGCAGCTTGGGGACAGGGACTGAAAAACTGTTTTTT. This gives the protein CASSLGTGTEKLFF.

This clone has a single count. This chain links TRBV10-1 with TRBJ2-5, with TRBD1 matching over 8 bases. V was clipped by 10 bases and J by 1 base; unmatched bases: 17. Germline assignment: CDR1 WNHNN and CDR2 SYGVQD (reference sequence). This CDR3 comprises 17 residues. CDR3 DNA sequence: TGCGCCACCTCCATGGGGGCGGGCAGGGGGCGCCAAGAGACCCAGTACTTC. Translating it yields CATSMGAGRGRQETQYF.

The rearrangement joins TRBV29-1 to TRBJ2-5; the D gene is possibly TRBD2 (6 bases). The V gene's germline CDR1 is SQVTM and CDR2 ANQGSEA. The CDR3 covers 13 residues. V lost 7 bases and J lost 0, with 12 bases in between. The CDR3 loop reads CSAEGRNQETQYF. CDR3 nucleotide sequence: TGCAGCGCGGAGGGACGAAACCAAGAGACCCAGTACTTC. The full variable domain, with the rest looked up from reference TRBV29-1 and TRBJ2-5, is SAVISQKPSRDICQRGTSLTIQCQVDSQVTMMFWYRQQPGQSLTLIATANQGSEATYESGFVIDKFPISRPNLTFSTLTVSNMSPEDSSIYLCSAEGRNQETQYFGPGTRLLVL.

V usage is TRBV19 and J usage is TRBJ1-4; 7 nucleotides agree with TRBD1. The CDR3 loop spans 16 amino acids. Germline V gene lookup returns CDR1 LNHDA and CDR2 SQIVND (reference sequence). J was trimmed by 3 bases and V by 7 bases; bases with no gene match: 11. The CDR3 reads CASTRDSFRANEKLFF. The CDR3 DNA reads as TGTGCCAGTACCCGGGACAGCTTCAGGGCTAATGAAAAACTGTTTTTT. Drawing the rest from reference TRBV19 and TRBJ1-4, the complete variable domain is DGGITQSPKYLFRKEGQNVTLSCEQNLNHDAMYWYRQDPGQGLRLIYYSQIVNDFQKGDIAEGYSVSREKKESFPLTVTSAQKNPTAFYLCASTRDSFRANEKLFFGSGTQLSVL.